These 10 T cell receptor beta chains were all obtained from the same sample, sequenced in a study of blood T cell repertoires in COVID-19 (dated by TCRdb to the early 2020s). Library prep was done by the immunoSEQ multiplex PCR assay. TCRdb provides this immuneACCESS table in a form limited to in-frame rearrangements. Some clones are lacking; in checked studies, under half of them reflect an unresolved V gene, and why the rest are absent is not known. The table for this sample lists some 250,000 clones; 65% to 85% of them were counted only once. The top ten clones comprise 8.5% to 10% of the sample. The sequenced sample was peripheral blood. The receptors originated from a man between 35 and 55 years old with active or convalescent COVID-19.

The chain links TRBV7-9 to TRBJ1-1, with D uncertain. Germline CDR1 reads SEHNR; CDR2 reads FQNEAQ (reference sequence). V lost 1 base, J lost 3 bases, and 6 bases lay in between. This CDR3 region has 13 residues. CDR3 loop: CASSLGQYTEAFF. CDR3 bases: TGTGCCAGCAGCTTAGGTCAGTACACTGAAGCTTTCTTT.

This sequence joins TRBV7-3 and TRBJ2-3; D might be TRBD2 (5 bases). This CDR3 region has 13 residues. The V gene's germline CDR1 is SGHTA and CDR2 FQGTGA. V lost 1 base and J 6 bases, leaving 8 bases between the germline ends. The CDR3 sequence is CASSLRLWDTQYF. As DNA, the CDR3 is TGTGCCAGCAGCTTAAGACTATGGGATACGCAGTATTTT.

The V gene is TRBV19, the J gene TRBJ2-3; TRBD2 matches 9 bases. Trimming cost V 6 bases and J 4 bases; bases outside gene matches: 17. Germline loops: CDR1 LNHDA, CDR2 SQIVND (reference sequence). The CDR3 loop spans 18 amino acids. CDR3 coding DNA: TGTGCCAGTAGCCCCCGTAGGCTAGCGGGGTTTACGGCAGATACGCAGTATTTT. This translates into CASSPRRLAGFTADTQYF. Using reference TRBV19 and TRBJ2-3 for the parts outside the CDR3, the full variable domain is DGGITQSPKYLFRKEGQNVTLSCEQNLNHDAMYWYRQDPGQGLRLIYYSQIVNDFQKGDIAEGYSVSREKKESFPLTVTSAQKNPTAFYLCASSPRRLAGFTADTQYFGPGTRLTVL.

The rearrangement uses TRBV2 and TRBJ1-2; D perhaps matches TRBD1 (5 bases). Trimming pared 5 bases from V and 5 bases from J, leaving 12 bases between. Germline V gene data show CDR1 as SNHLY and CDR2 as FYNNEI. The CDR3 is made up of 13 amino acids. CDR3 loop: CASSSTGGYGYTF. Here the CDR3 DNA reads TGTGCCAGCAGTTCGACGGGGGGTTATGGCTACACCTTC.

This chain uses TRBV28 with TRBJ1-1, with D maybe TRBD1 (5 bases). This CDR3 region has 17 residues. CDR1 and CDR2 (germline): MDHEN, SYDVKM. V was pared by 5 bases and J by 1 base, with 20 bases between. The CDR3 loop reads CASSPPLPGLQNTEAFF. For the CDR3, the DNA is TGTGCCAGCAGTCCACCGTTGCCGGGACTCCAGAACACTGAAGCTTTCTTT.

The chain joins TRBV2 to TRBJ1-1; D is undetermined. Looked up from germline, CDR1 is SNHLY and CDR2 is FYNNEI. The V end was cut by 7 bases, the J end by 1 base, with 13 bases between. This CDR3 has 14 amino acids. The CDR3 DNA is TGTGCCAGCACCACTAAGGAAAGGAACACTGAAGCTTTCTTT. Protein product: CASTTKERNTEAFF.

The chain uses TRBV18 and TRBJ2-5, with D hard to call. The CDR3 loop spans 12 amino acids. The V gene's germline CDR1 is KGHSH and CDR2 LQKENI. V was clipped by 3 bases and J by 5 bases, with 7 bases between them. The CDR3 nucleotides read TGTGCCAGCTCACCGTACTTGGAGACCCAGTACTTC. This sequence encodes CASSPYLETQYF.

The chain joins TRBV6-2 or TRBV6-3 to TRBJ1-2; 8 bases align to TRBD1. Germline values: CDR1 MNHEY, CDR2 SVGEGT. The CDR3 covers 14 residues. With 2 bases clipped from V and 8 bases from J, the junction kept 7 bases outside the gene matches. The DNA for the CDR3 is TGTGCCAGCAGTTACAGCCAGGGGGCCCTCGGCTACACCTTC. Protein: CASSYSQGALGYTF.

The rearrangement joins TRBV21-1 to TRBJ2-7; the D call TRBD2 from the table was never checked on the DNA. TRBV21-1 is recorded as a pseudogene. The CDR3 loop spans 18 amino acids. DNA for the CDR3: TGTGCCAGCAGCAAAGCGCTTTTGCTAGCGGGGCACTCCTACGAGCAGTACTTC. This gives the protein CASSKALLLAGHSYEQYF.

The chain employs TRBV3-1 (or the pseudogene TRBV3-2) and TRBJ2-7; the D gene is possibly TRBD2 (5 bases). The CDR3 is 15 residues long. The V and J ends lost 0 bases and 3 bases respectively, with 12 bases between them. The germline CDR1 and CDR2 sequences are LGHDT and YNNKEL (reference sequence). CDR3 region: CASSQDSSGSYEQYF. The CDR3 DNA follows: TGTGCCAGCAGCCAAGACTCGTCGGGAAGCTACGAGCAGTACTTC.